One sample yielded the 3 T cell receptor beta chains listed below, sequenced in a study of shared clonotypes between healthy human individuals (dated by TCRdb to 2020 to 2022). The library was made by the immunoSEQ multiplex PCR assay. Not all clones reach the TCRdb copy of this immuneACCESS table, which keeps in-frame sequences only. Checked studies attribute under half of the gap to unresolved V genes and leave the rest unexplained. The table for this sample lists some 790,000 clones; roughly 72% of them were counted only once. Over 1.5% of the sample is in the top ten clones. Sequenced sample: memory CD4+ T cells sorted from blood. The sample's cell subset or site label is to be understood as: CD45RA-negative fraction. The receptors here all came from a woman aged 25 to 39 in good health.

This clone has only one observation. V is TRBV25-1 and J is TRBJ1-2; no reliable D call. Trimming pared 5 bases from V and 5 bases from J, leaving 9 bases between. Germline V gene sequence: CDR1 MGHDK, CDR2 SYGVNS. This CDR3 has 12 amino acids. The CDR3 spells CASSFGDYGYTF. The DNA for the CDR3 is TGTGCCAGCAGTTTTGGAGATTATGGCTACACCTTC.

The J gene is TRBJ1-5, the V gene TRBV30; 7 nucleotides agree with TRBD1. CDR1 is GTSNPN, CDR2 SVGIG, per germline (reference sequence). CDR3 length: 13 amino acids. Trimming removed 5 bases from V and 3 bases from J; junction bases left unmatched: 4. Here the CDR3 DNA reads TGTGCCTGGGGGACAGCCCACAATCAGCCCCAGCATTTT. Residues: CAWGTAHNQPQHF. The full variable domain, completed using reference TRBV30 and TRBJ1-5, is SQTIHQWPATLVQPVGSPLSLECTVEGTSNPNLYWYRQAAGRGLQLLFYSVGIGQISSEVPQNLSASRPQDRQFILSSKKLLLSDSGFYLCAWGTAHNQPQHFGDGTRLSIL.

This clone showed up just once. The gene calls are TRBV5-4 and TRBJ2-1, with no clear D. The CDR3 is made up of 12 amino acids. The V gene lost 0 bases and the J gene lost 7 bases, with 5 bases spanning the gap. CDR1 is SGHNT, CDR2 YYREEE, per germline (reference sequence). The CDR3 spells CASSLEENEQFF. For the CDR3, the DNA is TGTGCCAGCAGCTTGGAAGAGAATGAGCAGTTCTTC.